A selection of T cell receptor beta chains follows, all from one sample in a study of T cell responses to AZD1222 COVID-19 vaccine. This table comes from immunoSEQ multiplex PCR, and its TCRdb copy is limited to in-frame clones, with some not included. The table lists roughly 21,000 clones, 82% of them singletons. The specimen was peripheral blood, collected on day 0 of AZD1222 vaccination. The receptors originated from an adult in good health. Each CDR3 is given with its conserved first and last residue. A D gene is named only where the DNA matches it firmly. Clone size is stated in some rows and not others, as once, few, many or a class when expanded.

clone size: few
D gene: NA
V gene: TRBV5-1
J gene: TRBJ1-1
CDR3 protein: CASSAGHQNTEAFF
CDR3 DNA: TGCGCCAGCAGCGCGGGACACCAGAACACTGAAGCTTTCTTT

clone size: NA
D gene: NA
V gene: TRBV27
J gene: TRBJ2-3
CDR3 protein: CASSLSPGSTDTQYF
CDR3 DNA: TGTGCCAGCAGTTTATCTCCGGGGAGCACAGATACGCAGTATTTT

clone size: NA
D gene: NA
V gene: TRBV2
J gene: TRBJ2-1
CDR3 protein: CASSEALPVDEQFF
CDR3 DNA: TGTGCCAGCAGTGAAGCGTTACCCGTAGATGAGCAGTTCTTC

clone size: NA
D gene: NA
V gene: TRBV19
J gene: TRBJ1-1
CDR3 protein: CASSISVNTEAFF
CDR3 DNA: TGTGCCAGTAGTATTTCGGTGAACACTGAAGCTTTCTTT

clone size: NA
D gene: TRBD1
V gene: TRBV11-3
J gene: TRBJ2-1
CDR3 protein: CASSLDLGGTGDYNEQFF
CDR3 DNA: TGTGCCAGCAGCTTAGATTTGGGCGGGACAGGGGACTACAATGAGCAGTTCTTC

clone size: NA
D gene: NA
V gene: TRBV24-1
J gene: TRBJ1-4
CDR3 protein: CATSDATPGLGEKLFF
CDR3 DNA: TGTGCCACCAGTGACGCGACCCCCGGATTGGGGGAAAAACTGTTTTTT

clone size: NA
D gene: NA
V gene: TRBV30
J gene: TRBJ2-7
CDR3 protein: CAWSVWGGAGSEQYF
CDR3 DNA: TGTGCCTGGAGTGTTTGGGGGGGCGCGGGCTCCGAGCAGTACTTC

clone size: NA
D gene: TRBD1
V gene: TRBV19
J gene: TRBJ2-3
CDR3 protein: CASRGWIGGLDTQYF
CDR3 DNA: TGTGCCAGTAGGGGTTGGATAGGGGGCTTAGATACGCAGTATTTT

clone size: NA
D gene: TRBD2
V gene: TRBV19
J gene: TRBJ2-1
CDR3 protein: CASSALAGGYNEQFF
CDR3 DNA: TGTGCCAGTAGCGCTCTAGCGGGGGGTTACAATGAGCAGTTCTTC

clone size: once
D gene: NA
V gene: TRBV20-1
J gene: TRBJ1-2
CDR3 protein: CSASHGGTNYGYTF
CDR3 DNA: TGCAGTGCTAGTCACGGCGGAACTAACTATGGCTACACCTTC

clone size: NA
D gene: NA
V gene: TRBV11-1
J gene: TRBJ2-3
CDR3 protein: CASSSFRDLNTDTQYF
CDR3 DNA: TGTGCCAGCAGCTCCTTCCGGGACCTAAACACAGATACGCAGTATTTT

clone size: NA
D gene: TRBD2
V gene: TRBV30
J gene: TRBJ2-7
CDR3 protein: CAWKRRSGGSYEQYF
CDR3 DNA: TGTGCCTGGAAACGCAGAAGCGGGGGATCCTACGAGCAGTACTTC

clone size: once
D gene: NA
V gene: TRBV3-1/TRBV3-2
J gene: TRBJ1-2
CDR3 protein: CASSQDGGAGGGYTF
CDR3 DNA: TGTGCCAGCAGCCAAGATGGGGGAGCGGGGGGTGGCTACACCTTC

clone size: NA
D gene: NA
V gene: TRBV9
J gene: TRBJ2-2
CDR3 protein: CASSVLVTGELFF
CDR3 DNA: TGTGCCAGCAGCGTATTGGTCACCGGGGAGCTGTTTTTT

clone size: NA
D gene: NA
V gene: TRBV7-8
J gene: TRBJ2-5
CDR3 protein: CASSPDRGETQYF
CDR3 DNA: TGTGCCAGCAGCCCCGACAGAGGAGAGACCCAGTACTTC

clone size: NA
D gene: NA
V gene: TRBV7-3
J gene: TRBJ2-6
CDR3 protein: CASSPAGGGHSGANVLTF
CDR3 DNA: TGTGCCAGCAGCCCGGCGGGTGGGGGCCACTCTGGGGCCAACGTCCTGACTTTC

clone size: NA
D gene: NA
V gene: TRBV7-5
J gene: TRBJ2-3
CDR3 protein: CVRRGLNTDTQYF
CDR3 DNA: TGTGTCAGAAGAGGGCTAAACACAGATACGCAGTATTTT

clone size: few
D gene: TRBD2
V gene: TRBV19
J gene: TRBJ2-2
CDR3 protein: CASTFGLAGGNTGELFF
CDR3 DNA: TGTGCCAGTACTTTCGGACTAGCGGGAGGAAACACCGGGGAGCTGTTTTTT

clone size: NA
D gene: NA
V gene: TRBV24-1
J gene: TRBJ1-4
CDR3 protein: CATSDLSRGVEKLFF
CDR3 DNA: TGTGCCACCAGTGATTTGAGCAGGGGCGTTGAAAAACTGTTTTTT

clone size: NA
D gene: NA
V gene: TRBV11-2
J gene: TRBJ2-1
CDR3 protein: CASSNRTGEQFF
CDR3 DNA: TGTGCCAGCAGCAACCGTACCGGTGAGCAGTTCTTC

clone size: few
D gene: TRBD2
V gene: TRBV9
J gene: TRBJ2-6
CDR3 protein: CASSELAGVSGANVLTF
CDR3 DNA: TGTGCCAGCAGCGAACTAGCGGGAGTGTCTGGGGCCAACGTCCTGACTTTC

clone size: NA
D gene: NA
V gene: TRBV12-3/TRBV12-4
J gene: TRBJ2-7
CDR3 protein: CASSSRELYEQYF
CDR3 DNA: TGTGCCAGCAGTTCGAGGGAGTTATACGAGCAGTACTTC

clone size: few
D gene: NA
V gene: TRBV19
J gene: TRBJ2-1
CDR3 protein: CASSINTGSYNEQFF
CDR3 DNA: TGTGCCAGTAGTATAAACACCGGGTCGTACAATGAGCAGTTCTTC

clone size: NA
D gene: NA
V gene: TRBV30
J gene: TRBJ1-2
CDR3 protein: CAWIRGERDYGYTF
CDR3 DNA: TGTGCCTGGATACGGGGGGAGAGGGACTATGGCTACACCTTC

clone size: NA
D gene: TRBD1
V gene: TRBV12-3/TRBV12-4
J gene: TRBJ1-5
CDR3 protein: CASRHRGQPQHF
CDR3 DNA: TGTGCCAGCAGGCACAGGGGTCAGCCCCAGCATTTT